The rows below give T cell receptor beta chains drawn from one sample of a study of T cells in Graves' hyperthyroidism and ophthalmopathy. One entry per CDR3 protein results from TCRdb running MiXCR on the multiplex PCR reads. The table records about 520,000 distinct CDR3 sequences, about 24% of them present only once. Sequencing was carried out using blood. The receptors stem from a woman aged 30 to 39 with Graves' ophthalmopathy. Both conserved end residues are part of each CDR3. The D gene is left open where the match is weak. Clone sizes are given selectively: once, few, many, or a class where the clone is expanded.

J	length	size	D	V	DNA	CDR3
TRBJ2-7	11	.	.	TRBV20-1	TGCAGTGCCCCGTGGGGGACCGAGCAGTACTTC	CSAPWGTEQYF
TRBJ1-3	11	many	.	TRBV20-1	TGCAGTGCTAGACGGGGAAACACCATATATTTT	CSARRGNTIYF
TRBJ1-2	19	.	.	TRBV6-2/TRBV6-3	TGTGCCAGCAGTAACGGGGGCCCGAGCAGGGGCGGAAAGAACTATGGCTACACCTTC	CASSNGGPSRGGKNYGYTF
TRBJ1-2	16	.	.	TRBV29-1	TGCAGCGTGAAGGACATTCCCCCTATCCCTAACTATGGCTACACCTTC	CSVKDIPPIPNYGYTF
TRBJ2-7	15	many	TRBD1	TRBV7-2	TGTGCCAGCAGCTTAGTCCAGGGGGCGATCTACGAGCAGTACTTC	CASSLVQGAIYEQYF
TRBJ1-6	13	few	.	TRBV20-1	TGCAGTGCAAAAGGGACCTCGGGATCACCCCTCCACTTT	CSAKGTSGSPLHF
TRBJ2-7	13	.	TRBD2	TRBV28	TGTGCCAGCAGTCCTTCGGGGGGGAACGAGCAGTACTTC	CASSPSGGNEQYF
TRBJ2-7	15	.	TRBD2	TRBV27	TGTGCCAGCAGTTGGGGGAGGGCTCTGAGCTACGAGCAGTACTTC	CASSWGRALSYEQYF
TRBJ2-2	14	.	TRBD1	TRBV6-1	TGTGCCAGTGGGGACAGGGTGAACACCGGGGAGCTGTTTTTT	CASGDRVNTGELFF
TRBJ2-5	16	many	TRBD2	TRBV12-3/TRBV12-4	TGTGCCAGCAGTCCGCGACTAGCGGGGGGGCTAGAGACCAAGTACTTC	CASSPRLAGGLETKYF
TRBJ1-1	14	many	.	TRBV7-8	TGTGCCAGCAGCTTAGGGGGCAGGATGACTGAAGCTTTCTTT	CASSLGGRMTEAFF
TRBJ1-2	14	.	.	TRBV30	TGTGCCTGGAGTGCTCAGGCCCTGGTCTATGGCTACACCTTC	CAWSAQALVYGYTF
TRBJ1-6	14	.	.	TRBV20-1	TGCAGTGCTGCCCTCAGAGGGCTTAATTCACCCCTCCACTTT	CSAALRGLNSPLHF
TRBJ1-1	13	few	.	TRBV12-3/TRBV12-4	TGTGCCAGCAGTTTCGTGATAAACACTGAAGCTTTCTTT	CASSFVINTEAFF
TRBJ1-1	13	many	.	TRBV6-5	TGTGCCAGCAGTTACTCGATGAACACTGAAGCTTTCTTT	CASSYSMNTEAFF
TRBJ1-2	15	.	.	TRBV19	TGTGCCAGTAGAGCGGGCCGGGGAACTAACTATGGCTACACCTTC	CASRAGRGTNYGYTF
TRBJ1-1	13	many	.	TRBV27	TGTGCCAGCAGTCCCCCTGGCGGATGGGAAGCTTTCTTT	CASSPPGGWEAFF
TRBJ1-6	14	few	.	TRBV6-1	TGTGCCAGCAGGAGAACCGGACGGGACCTACCCCTCCACTTT	CASRRTGRDLPLHF
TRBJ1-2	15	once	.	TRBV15	TGTGCCACCAGCAGACCCCCGACAGCTAACTATGGCTACACCTTC	CATSRPPTANYGYTF
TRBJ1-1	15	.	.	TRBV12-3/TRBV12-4	TGTGCCAGCAGTTATAGGCCCGGACTGAACACTGAAGCTTTCTTT	CASSYRPGLNTEAFF
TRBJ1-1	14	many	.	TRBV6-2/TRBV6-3	TGTGCCAGCAATCAAGGGGTATGGAACACTGAAGCTTTCTTT	CASNQGVWNTEAFF
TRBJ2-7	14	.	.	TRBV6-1	TGTGCCAGCAGTGAAGGCACCGCCGGCTACGAGCAGTACTTC	CASSEGTAGYEQYF
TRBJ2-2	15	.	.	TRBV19	TGTGCCAGTAGCGGTATAACGGCGAACACCGGGGAGCTGTTTTTT	CASSGITANTGELFF
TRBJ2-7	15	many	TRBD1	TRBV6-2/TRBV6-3	TGTGCCAGCACCCCAGGGACAGGGACCAACTACGAGCAGTACTTC	CASTPGTGTNYEQYF